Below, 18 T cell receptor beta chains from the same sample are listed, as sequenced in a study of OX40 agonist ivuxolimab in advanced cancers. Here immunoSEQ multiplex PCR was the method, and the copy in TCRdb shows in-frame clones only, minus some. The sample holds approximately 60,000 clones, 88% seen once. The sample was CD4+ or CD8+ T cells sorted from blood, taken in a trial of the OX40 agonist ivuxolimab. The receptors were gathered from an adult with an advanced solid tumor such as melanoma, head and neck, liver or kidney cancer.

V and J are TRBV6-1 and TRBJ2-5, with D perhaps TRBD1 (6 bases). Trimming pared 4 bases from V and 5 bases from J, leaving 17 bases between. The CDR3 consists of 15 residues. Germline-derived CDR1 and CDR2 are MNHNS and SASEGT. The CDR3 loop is CASSAGGASSETQYF. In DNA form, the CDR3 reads TGTGCCAGCAGTGCTGGGGGCGCGAGTTCGGAGACCCAGTACTTC.

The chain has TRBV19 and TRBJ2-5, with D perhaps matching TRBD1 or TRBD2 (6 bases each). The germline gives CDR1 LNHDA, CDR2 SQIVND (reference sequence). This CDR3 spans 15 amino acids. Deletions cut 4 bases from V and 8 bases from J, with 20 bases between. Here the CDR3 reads CASSTRGSGRITQYF. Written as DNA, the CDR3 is TGTGCCAGTAGTACAAGGGGGTCAGGGAGGATTACCCAGTACTTC.

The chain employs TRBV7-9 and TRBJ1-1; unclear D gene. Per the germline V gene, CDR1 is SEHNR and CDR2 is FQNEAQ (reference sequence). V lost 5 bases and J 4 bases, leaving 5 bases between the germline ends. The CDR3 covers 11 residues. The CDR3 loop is CASSPSTEAFF. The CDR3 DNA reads TGTGCCAGCAGCCCCTCCACTGAAGCTTTCTTT.

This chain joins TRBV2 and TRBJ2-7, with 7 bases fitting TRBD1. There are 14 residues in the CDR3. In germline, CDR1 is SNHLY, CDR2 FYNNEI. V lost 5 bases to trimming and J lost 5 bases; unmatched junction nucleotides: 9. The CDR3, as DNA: TGTGCCAGCAGTTTCACAGGGGTGGGAGACGAGCAGTACTTC. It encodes CASSFTGVGDEQYF.

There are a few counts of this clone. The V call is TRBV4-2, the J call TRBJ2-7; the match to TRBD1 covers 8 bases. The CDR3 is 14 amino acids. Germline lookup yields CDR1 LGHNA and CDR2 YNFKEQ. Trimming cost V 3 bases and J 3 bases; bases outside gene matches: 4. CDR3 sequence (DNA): TGTGCCAGCAGCCAGGCTGGACAGGGCTACGAGCAGTACTTC. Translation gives CASSQAGQGYEQYF.

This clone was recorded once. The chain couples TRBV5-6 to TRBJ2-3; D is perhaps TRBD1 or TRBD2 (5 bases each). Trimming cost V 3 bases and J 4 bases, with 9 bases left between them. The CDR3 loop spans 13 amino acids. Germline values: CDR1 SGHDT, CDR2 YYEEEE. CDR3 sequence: CASSWGRSDTQYF. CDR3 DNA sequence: TGTGCCAGCAGCTGGGGACGGTCAGATACGCAGTATTTT.

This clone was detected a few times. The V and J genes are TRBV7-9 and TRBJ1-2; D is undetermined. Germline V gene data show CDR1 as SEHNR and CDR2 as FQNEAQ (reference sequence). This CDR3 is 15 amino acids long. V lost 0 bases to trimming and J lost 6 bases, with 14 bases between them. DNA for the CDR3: TGTGCCAGCAGCTTAGCGTTTGGGGAACGTCATGGCTACACCTTC. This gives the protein CASSLAFGERHGYTF.

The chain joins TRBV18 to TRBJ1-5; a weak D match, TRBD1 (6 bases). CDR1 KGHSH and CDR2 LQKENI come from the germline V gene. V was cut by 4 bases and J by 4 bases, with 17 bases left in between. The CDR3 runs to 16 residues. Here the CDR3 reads CASSHSDSRLNQPQHF. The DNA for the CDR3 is TGTGCCAGCTCACATTCGGACAGCCGCCTGAATCAGCCCCAGCATTTT.

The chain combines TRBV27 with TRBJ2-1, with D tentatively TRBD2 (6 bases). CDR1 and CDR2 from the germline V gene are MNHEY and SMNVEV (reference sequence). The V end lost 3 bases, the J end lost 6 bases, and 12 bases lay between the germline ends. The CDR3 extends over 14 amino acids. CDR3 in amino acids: CASSFLGEANEQFF. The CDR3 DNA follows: TGTGCCAGCAGTTTTCTGGGGGAGGCCAATGAGCAGTTCTTC.

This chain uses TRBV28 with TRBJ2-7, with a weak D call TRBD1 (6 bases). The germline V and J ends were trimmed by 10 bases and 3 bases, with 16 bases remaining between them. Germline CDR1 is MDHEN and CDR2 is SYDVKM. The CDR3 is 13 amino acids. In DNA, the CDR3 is TGTGCCACCATACAGGGTTGGGGCTACGAGCAGTACTTC. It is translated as CATIQGWGYEQYF.

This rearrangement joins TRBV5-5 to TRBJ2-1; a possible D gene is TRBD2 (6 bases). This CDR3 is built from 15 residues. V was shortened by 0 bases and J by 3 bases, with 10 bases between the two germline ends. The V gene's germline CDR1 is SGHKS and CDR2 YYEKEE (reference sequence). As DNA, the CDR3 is TGTGCCAGCAGCTTGGCGGAGGGTCGCTACAATGAGCAGTTCTTC. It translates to CASSLAEGRYNEQFF.

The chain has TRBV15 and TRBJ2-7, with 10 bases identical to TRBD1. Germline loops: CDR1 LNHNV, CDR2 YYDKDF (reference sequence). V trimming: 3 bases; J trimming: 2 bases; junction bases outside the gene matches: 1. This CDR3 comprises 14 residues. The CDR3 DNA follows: TGTGCCACCAGCAGCGACAGGGGGCCCTACGAGCAGTACTTC. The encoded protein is CATSSDRGPYEQYF.

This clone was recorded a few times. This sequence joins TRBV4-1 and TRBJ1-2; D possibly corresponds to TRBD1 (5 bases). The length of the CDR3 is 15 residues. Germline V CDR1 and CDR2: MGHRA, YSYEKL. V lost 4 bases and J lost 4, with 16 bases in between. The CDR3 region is CASSPRDEIPYGYTF. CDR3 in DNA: TGCGCCAGCAGCCCTCGGGACGAAATTCCCTATGGCTACACCTTC.

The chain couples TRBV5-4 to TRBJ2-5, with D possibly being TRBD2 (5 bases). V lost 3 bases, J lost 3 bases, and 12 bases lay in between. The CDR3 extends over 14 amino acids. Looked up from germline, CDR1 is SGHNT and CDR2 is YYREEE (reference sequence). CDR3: CASSSQSGEETQYF. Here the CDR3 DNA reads TGTGCCAGCAGCTCGCAAAGCGGAGAAGAGACCCAGTACTTC.

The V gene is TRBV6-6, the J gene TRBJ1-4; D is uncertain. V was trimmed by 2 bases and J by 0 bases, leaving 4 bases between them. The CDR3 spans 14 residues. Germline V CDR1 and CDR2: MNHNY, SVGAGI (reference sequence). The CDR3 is CASSYVATNEKLFF. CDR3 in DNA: TGTGCCAGCAGTTACGTTGCAACTAATGAAAAACTGTTTTTT.

The CDR3 region has the DNA TGTGCCAGCAGCCCGATTGGACAGGGTGTATCGGAGACCCAGTACTTC. Its translation: CASSPIGQGVSETQYF. V usage is TRBV5-5 and J usage is TRBJ2-5, with 8 bases lining up with TRBD1. V lost 4 bases to trimming and J lost 5 bases; unmatched junction nucleotides: 13. Per germline, CDR1 SGHKS and CDR2 YYEKEE (reference sequence). The CDR3 runs to 16 residues.

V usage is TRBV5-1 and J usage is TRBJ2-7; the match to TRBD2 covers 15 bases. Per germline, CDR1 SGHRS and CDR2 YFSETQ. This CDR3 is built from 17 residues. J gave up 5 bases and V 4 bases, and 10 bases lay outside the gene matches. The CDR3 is CASSPPGLAGGPNEQYF. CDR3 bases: TGCGCCAGCAGCCCACCTGGACTAGCGGGAGGGCCCAACGAGCAGTACTTC.

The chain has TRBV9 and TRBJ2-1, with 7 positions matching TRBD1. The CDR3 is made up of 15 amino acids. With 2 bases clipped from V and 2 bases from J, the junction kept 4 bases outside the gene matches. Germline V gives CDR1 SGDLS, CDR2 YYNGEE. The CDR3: CASSVVGQPYNEQFF. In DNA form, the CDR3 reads TGTGCCAGCAGCGTTGTGGGACAGCCCTACAATGAGCAGTTCTTC.